The 24 T cell receptor beta chains given below trace back to one sample, sequenced in a study of shared clonotypes between healthy human individuals. Repertoires were generated with immunoSEQ multiplex PCR, while TCRdb's copy carries only in-frame clones and drops some. The sample consists of under 850,000 clones, 72% of them appearing once. Sample: memory CD4+ T cells sorted from blood. Stated subset: CD45RA-negative fraction. The receptors stem from a woman in her 30s in good health.

This chain links TRBV5-1 with TRBJ1-4, with D unresolved. Deletions cut 3 bases from V and 7 bases from J, with 16 bases between. In germline, CDR1 is SGHRS, CDR2 YFSETQ. CDR3 length: 15 residues. The CDR3 DNA follows: TGCGCCAGCAGCTCCGCCCCGCTGGGAGCTGAAAAACTGTTTTTT. Encoded protein: CASSSAPLGAEKLFF.

V usage is TRBV7-7 and J usage is TRBJ2-2; D gene unclear. This CDR3 has 14 residues. CDR1 is SSHAT and CDR2 is FNYEAQ in the germline V gene (reference sequence). V gave up 8 bases and J gave up 0 bases, with 10 bases separating them. The CDR3 loop reads CASQRDPNTGELFF. As DNA, the CDR3 is TGTGCCAGCCAGAGAGACCCGAACACCGGGGAGCTGTTTTTT.

The CDR3 coding sequence is TGTGCCAGCAGCTATAACAGGGGGAATGGGGAGACCCAGTACTTC. Its translation is CASSYNRGNGETQYF. The V gene is TRBV7-6, the J gene TRBJ2-5, with 8 bases aligning to TRBD1. This CDR3 contains 15 residues. Germline-derived CDR1 and CDR2 are SGHVS and FNYEAQ. After removal of 4 bases from V and 5 bases from J, the junction contained 9 bases not matched to a gene.

This clone was observed a few times. The chain recombines TRBV27 with TRBJ2-2; 9 bases align to TRBD2. The trim removed 5 bases at V and 7 bases at J, leaving 14 bases unmatched. This CDR3 is built from 17 residues. The germline V gene encodes CDR1 MNHEY and CDR2 SMNVEV (reference sequence). CDR3 bases: TGTGCCAGCAGTCCCTCCGCGGGAGGGCCGGGTGTCGGGGAGCTGTTTTTT. Amino acids: CASSPSAGGPGVGELFF.

The V gene is TRBV6-1, the J gene TRBJ2-2; no clear D. The V and J ends lost 4 bases and 7 bases respectively, with 13 bases between them. This CDR3 has 14 residues. The germline gives CDR1 MNHNS, CDR2 SASEGT. In nucleotides, the CDR3 is TGTGCCAGCAGTGCTGACTCGGGCGGCGGGGAGCTGTTTTTT. It yields the protein CASSADSGGGELFF.

The V gene is TRBV7-2, the J gene TRBJ1-3; D may be TRBD1 (5 bases). The CDR3 has 14 residues. The germline CDR1 and CDR2 sequences are SGHTA and FQGNSA. V gave up 4 bases and J gave up 4 bases, with 11 bases separating them. The CDR3 region is CASSSGGSGNTIYF. The CDR3, as DNA: TGTGCCAGCAGCTCCGGGGGGTCAGGAAACACCATATATTTT. The whole variable domain, filled in from reference TRBV7-2 and TRBJ1-3, reads GAGVSQSPSNKVTEKGKDVELRCDPISGHTALYWYRQSLGQGLEFLIYFQGNSAPDKSGLPSDRFSAERTGGSVSTLTIQRTQQEDSAVYLCASSSGGSGNTIYFGEGSWLTVV.

This sequence joins TRBV6-1 and TRBJ2-5; tentative D call: TRBD1 (5 bases). The CDR3 is made up of 15 amino acids. Trimming shortened V by 3 bases and J by 4 bases, and 15 bases separated the two germline ends. The V gene's germline CDR1 is MNHNS and CDR2 SASEGT. The CDR3 spells CASSDQGEWLETQYF. The CDR3 DNA reads TGTGCCAGCAGTGATCAGGGCGAATGGTTAGAGACCCAGTACTTC.

The chain combines TRBV27 with TRBJ2-1; no firm D call. Per the germline V gene, CDR1 is MNHEY and CDR2 is SMNVEV (reference sequence). This CDR3 contains 13 residues. Trimming stripped 7 bases from V and 10 bases from J, with 17 bases between. CDR3 region: CASKAGYISEQFF. The CDR3 coding sequence is TGTGCCAGCAAGGCAGGTTATATTTCGGAGCAGTTCTTC.

The chain combines TRBV5-4 with TRBJ2-7; D remains unclear. The CDR3 covers 14 residues. CDR1 and CDR2 from the germline V gene are SGHNT and YYREEE (reference sequence). Between the trimmed V and J ends, which lost 4 bases and 2 bases, there was a span of 13 bases. CDR3 residues: CASSAYDRAYEQYF. The CDR3 nucleotides read TGTGCCAGCAGCGCCTACGACCGGGCCTACGAGCAGTACTTC.

The CDR3 nucleotides are TGTGCCAGCAGCCAACTGCAGGGTGGAGGCTACACCTTC. This gives the protein CASSQLQGGGYTF. This chain connects TRBV5-6 to TRBJ1-2; D is possibly TRBD1 (5 bases). The CDR3 consists of 13 residues. Germline lookup yields CDR1 SGHDT and CDR2 YYEEEE. With 4 bases removed from V and 8 bases from J, the gap between germline ends came to 15 bases.

This chain connects TRBV27 to TRBJ1-2; weak D call: TRBD1 (6 bases). There are 15 residues in the CDR3. Trimming took off 6 bases at V and 8 bases at J, with 22 bases between the two ends. Germline V gene lookup returns CDR1 MNHEY and CDR2 SMNVEV (reference sequence). CDR3 bases: TGTGCCAGCAGGGGCATAACGCCGGGGGGCTACGGCTACACCTTC. Its protein is CASRGITPGGYGYTF.

This clone was recorded a few times. V is TRBV4-1 and J is TRBJ1-1; D call uncertain. Germline values: CDR1 MGHRA, CDR2 YSYEKL. This CDR3 spans 15 amino acids. The V end was cut by 0 bases, the J end by 0 bases, with 8 bases between. CDR3 DNA: TGCGCCAGCAGCCAAGATCCAATCATGAACACTGAAGCTTTCTTT. Translating gives CASSQDPIMNTEAFF.

This clone came up once. The chain has TRBV6-5 and TRBJ2-7, with D tentatively TRBD1 (7 bases). V lost 6 bases and J lost 6, with 15 bases in between. Germline CDR1 and CDR2: MNHEY and SVGAGI. This CDR3 has 13 amino acids. The CDR3 DNA follows: TGTGCCAGCAGCCCAGGAGGGGGCCGCGAGCAGTACTTC. This translates into CASSPGGGREQYF.

This clone has only a few counts. The rearrangement links TRBV18 to TRBJ2-1, with D perhaps matching TRBD2 (5 bases). V was pared by 0 bases and J by 6 bases, with 18 bases between. The germline V gene has CDR1 KGHSH and CDR2 LQKENI. This CDR3 comprises 17 residues. Written as DNA, the CDR3 is TGTGCCAGCTCACCACCGAGCCGGACTCAAACGGGCAATGAGCAGTTCTTC. It specifies CASSPPSRTQTGNEQFF.

The chain recombines TRBV19 with TRBJ1-2, with D uncertain. Between the trimmed V and J ends, which lost 1 base and 4 bases, there was a span of 10 bases. CDR1 is LNHDA, CDR2 SQIVND, per germline (reference sequence). There are 14 residues in the CDR3. In DNA, the CDR3 is TGTGCCAGTAGTATAGGTCCAGCTTCCTATGGCTACACCTTC. The encoded protein is CASSIGPASYGYTF. Looking up the rest from reference TRBV19 and TRBJ1-2 gives the full variable domain: DGGITQSPKYLFRKEGQNVTLSCEQNLNHDAMYWYRQDPGQGLRLIYYSQIVNDFQKGDIAEGYSVSREKKESFPLTVTSAQKNPTAFYLCASSIGPASYGYTFGSGTRLTVV.

The chain joins TRBV5-1 to TRBJ2-7; D is uncertain. Per the germline V gene, CDR1 is SGHRS and CDR2 is YFSETQ. The ends were cut back, 5 bases at V and 5 bases at J, with 14 bases in the middle. The CDR3 runs to 13 residues. The CDR3 sequence is CASSYGPKDEQYF. The CDR3 DNA reads TGCGCCAGCAGTTACGGCCCTAAGGACGAGCAGTACTTC. The full variable domain, its missing parts supplied by reference TRBV5-1 and TRBJ2-7, is KAGVTQTPRYLIKTRGQQVTLSCSPISGHRSVSWYQQTPGQGLQFLFEYFSETQRNKGNFPGRFSGRQFSNSRSEMNVSTLELGDSALYLCASSYGPKDEQYFGPGTRLTVT.

This clone has only a few counts. This chain uses TRBV11-2 with TRBJ2-1; no firm D call. Between the trimmed V and J ends, which lost 7 bases and 2 bases, there was a span of 9 bases. Germline CDR1 and CDR2: SGHAT and FQNNGV. The length of the CDR3 is 13 residues. Here the CDR3 DNA reads TGTGCCAGCACGGGCCGTACCTACAATGAGCAGTTCTTC. Residues: CASTGRTYNEQFF.

As for this clone: The sample holds other DNA sequences that translate to the same CDR3. The gene calls are TRBV5-1 and TRBJ2-7, with 11 nucleotides matching TRBD2. The V and J ends lost 3 bases and 4 bases, in that order; junction bases with no gene match: 3. CDR1 and CDR2 from the germline V gene are SGHRS and YFSETQ. This CDR3 spans 14 amino acids. The CDR3 sequence: CASSSGTSGYEQYF. The CDR3, as DNA: TGCGCCAGCAGCTCGGGGACTAGCGGTTACGAGCAGTACTTC.

V usage is TRBV5-1 and J usage is TRBJ1-1; possible D gene TRBD1, 5 bases. The CDR3 has 14 amino acids. V was trimmed by 0 bases and J by 9 bases, leaving 15 bases between them. Germline V gene sequence: CDR1 SGHRS, CDR2 YFSETQ. The DNA of the CDR3 is TGCGCCAGCAGCTTGGATTCAGGGAGGGTAAAAGCTTTCTTT. This translates into CASSLDSGRVKAFF.

Of note for this clone: Other DNA variants within this sample encode the same CDR3. The chain has TRBV2 and TRBJ1-1; D is unresolved. CDR1 is SNHLY, CDR2 FYNNEI, per germline. Trimming took 1 base from V and 1 from J, leaving 7 bases between them. The length of the CDR3 is 14 residues. CDR3 sequence reads: CASSEVGGNTEAFF. CDR3 sequence (DNA): TGTGCCAGCAGTGAAGTGGGCGGGAACACTGAAGCTTTCTTT.

The rearrangement joins TRBV27 to TRBJ2-7, with 9 bases identical to TRBD1. The ends lost 6 bases at V and 3 bases at J; junction bases unmatched: 12. The V gene's germline CDR1 is MNHEY and CDR2 SMNVEV (reference sequence). CDR3 length: 16 residues. The CDR3 sequence is CASRPHGTGNRYEQYF. The CDR3 nucleotides read TGTGCCAGCAGGCCCCACGGGACAGGGAACCGCTACGAGCAGTACTTC.

This clone appeared a single time. The rearrangement links TRBV25-1 to TRBJ1-1; perhaps TRBD1 as D (5 bases). This CDR3 contains 14 residues. Germline CDR1 and CDR2: MGHDK and SYGVNS. V lost 4 bases to trimming and J lost 1 base, with 10 bases between them. CDR3 amino acids: CASSVNQGNTEAFF. The CDR3 DNA sequence: TGTGCCAGCAGTGTTAACCAGGGGAACACTGAAGCTTTCTTT.

The rearrangement links TRBV30 to TRBJ1-5, with D unresolved. The length of the CDR3 is 13 residues. Germline CDR1 is GTSNPN and CDR2 is SVGIG (reference sequence). Trimming cost V 4 bases and J 0 bases, with 7 bases left between them. The CDR3 region has the DNA TGTGCCTGGACCCCCGATAGCAATCAGCCCCAGCATTTT. Protein: CAWTPDSNQPQHF.

The chain couples TRBV5-6 to TRBJ1-5, with 8 positions matching TRBD1. The germline CDR1 and CDR2 sequences are SGHDT and YYEEEE. V lost 4 bases, J lost 6 bases, and 12 bases stayed unmatched. The CDR3 length is 16 residues. The CDR3 here is CASSRDRGMDSQPQHF. The CDR3 nucleotides are TGTGCCAGCAGCCGCGACAGGGGAATGGATAGTCAGCCCCAGCATTTT. The full variable domain, with the rest looked up from reference TRBV5-6 and TRBJ1-5, is DAGVTQSPTHLIKTRGQQVTLRCSPKSGHDTVSWYQQALGQGPQFIFQYYEEEERQRGNFPDRFSGHQFPNYSSELNVNALLLGDSALYLCASSRDRGMDSQPQHFGDGTRLSIL.